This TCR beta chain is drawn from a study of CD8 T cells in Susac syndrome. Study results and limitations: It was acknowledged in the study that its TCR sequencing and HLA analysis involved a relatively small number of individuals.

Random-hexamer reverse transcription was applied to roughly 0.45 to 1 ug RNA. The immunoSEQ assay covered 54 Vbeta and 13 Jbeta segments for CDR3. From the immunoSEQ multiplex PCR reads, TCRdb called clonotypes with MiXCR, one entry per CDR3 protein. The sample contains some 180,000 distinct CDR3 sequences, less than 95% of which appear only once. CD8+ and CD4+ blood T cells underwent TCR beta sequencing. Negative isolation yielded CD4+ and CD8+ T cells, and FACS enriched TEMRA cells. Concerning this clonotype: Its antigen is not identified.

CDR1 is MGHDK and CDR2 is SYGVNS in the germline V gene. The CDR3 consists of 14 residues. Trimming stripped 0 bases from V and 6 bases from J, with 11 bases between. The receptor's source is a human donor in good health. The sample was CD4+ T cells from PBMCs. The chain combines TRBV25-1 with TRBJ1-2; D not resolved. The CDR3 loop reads CASSEYAKANGYTF. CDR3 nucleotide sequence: TGTGCCAGCAGTGAATATGCGAAGGCCAATGGCTACACCTTC.